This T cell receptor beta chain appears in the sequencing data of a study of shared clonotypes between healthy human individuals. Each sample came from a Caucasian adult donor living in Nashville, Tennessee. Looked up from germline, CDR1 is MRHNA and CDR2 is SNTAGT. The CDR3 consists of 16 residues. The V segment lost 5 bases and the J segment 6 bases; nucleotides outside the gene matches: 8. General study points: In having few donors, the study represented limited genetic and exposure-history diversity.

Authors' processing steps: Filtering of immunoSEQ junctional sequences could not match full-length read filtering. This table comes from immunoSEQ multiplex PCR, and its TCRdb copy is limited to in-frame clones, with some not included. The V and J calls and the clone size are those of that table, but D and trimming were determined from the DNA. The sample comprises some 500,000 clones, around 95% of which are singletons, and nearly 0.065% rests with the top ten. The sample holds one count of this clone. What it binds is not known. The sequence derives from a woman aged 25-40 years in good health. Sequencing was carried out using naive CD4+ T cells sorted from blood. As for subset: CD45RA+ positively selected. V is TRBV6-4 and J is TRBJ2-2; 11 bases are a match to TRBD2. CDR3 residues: CASSPTLAGGPGELFF. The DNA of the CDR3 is TGTGCCAGCAGTCCCACCTTAGCGGGAGGGCCCGGGGAGCTGTTTTTT.